Shown below are 5 T cell receptor beta chains from a single sample sequenced in a study of blood T cell repertoires in COVID-19 (dated by TCRdb to the early 2020s). The receptor library was made with the immunoSEQ multiplex PCR assay. Not all clones reach the TCRdb copy of this immuneACCESS table, which keeps in-frame sequences only. Checked studies attribute under half of the gap to unresolved V genes and leave the rest unexplained. The sample table contains 200,000 to 250,000 clones; only one count was recorded for about 85% of them. Roughly 2.8% of the sample comes from the top ten. The material sequenced was peripheral blood. Every receptor here comes from a man in his fifties or sixties who had recovered from COVID-19.

V is TRBV29-1 and J is TRBJ2-3; a weak D match, TRBD1 (5 bases). The CDR3 consists of 13 residues. V was cut by 0 bases and J by 7 bases, with 11 bases left in between. Germline values: CDR1 SQVTM, CDR2 ANQGSEA. CDR3 protein: CSVEDLQVYTQYF. CDR3 nucleotides: TGCAGCGTTGAAGATTTACAGGTTTATACGCAGTATTTT.

The chain uses TRBV7-8 and TRBJ2-1, with 12 bases matching TRBD2. The trim removed 3 bases at V and 6 bases at J, leaving 6 bases unmatched. CDR1 SGHVS and CDR2 FQNEAQ come from the germline V gene. CDR3 size: 16 residues. The CDR3 here is CASSLVTSGRSNEQFF. The DNA for the CDR3 is TGTGCCAGCAGCTTGGTCACTAGCGGGAGGTCCAATGAGCAGTTCTTC.

The rearrangement links TRBV6-5 to TRBJ1-4; D remains unclear. With 0 bases removed from V and 8 bases from J, the gap between germline ends came to 13 bases. The CDR3 sequence is 15 residues long. Germline V lookup: CDR1 MNHEY, CDR2 SVGAGI. The CDR3 here is CASSYSFQSKEKLFF. DNA for the CDR3: TGTGCCAGCAGTTACTCGTTCCAGTCAAAAGAAAAACTGTTTTTT.

The rearrangement joins TRBV7-6 to TRBJ2-7, with no clear D. Germline values: CDR1 SGHVS, CDR2 FNYEAQ. Trimming stripped 0 bases from V and 0 bases from J, with 9 bases between. The CDR3 contains 15 residues. The CDR3 coding sequence is TGTGCCAGCAGCTTAGCGTCGGCAGGCTCCTACGAGCAGTACTTC. It is translated as CASSLASAGSYEQYF.

The V and J genes are TRBV5-1 and TRBJ1-3; D might be TRBD1 (6 bases). The CDR3 sequence is 15 residues long. Trimming removed 0 bases at V and 4 bases at J, with 11 bases between. CDR1 and CDR2 (germline): SGHRS, YFSETQ. CDR3 residues: CASSLEGTKGNTIYF. CDR3 nucleotides: TGCGCCAGCAGCTTGGAGGGGACAAAGGGAAACACCATATATTTT.